The 24 T cell receptor beta chains given below trace back to one sample, sequenced in a study of early T cells in non-severe SARS-CoV-2 infection. Each CDR3 protein gets one entry after TCRdb re-called the 5' RACE reads with MiXCR. Of 80,000 or so distinct CDR3 sequences listed, around 15% are singletons. Specimen: whole blood. These receptors were collected from an adult who was a healthcare worker with PCR-confirmed SARS-CoV-2 infection or an uninfected control (not recorded which).

The chain has TRBV12-3 or TRBV12-4 and TRBJ2-7; D may correspond to TRBD1 or TRBD2 (6 bases each). V lost 5 bases to trimming and J lost 3 bases, with 14 bases between them. The CDR3 length is 14 residues. CDR3: CASSNRGAGYEQYF. For the CDR3, the DNA is TGTGCCAGCAGTAATAGGGGGGCTGGCTACGAGCAGTACTTC.

Worth noting for this clonotype: A much larger clone lies one base from this, so it may be a read error. The V call is TRBV24-1, the J call TRBJ2-3, with TRBD2 matching 8 bases. CDR3 length: 16 amino acids. The germline V gene has CDR1 KGHDR and CDR2 SFDVKD. CDR3 sequence: CVTSEREAGVRDTQYF. The CDR3 DNA reads TGTGTCACCAGCGAGAGAGAAGCGGGAGTGCGCGATACGCAGTATTTT.

There are many counts of this clonotype. CDR3 protein: CASSYSDSSDEQYF. The CDR3 coding sequence is TGTGCCAGCAGTTACTCGGACAGCTCGGACGAGCAGTACTTC. The rearrangement uses TRBV6-6 and TRBJ2-7; D might be TRBD1 (6 bases). Germline CDR1 and CDR2: MNHNY and SVGAGI (reference sequence). The CDR3 has 14 residues. Trimming left V 0 bases short and J 5 bases short, with 11 bases between.

In its sample, this clonotype was seen many times. V is TRBV3-1 and J is TRBJ1-2; D remains ambiguous. Per germline, CDR1 LGHDT and CDR2 YNNKEL (reference sequence). The CDR3 runs to 15 residues. Trimming cost V 1 base and J 2 bases, with 11 bases left between them. The CDR3 coding sequence is TGTGCCAGCAGCCAAGTTATAGAGACAAACTATGGCTACACCTTC. This codes for CASSQVIETNYGYTF.

This chain connects TRBV30 to TRBJ2-2; D ambiguous. V gave up 2 bases and J gave up 7 bases, with 14 bases separating them. Germline loops: CDR1 GTSNPN, CDR2 SVGIG (reference sequence). The CDR3 is 14 residues long. CDR3 region: CAWSKGRNRGELFF. In DNA form, the CDR3 reads TGTGCCTGGAGTAAAGGACGGAATCGCGGGGAGCTGTTTTTT.

This clonotype was detected a few times. The chain is built from TRBV2 and TRBJ2-7; D is unresolved. The CDR3 loop spans 12 amino acids. In germline, CDR1 is SNHLY, CDR2 FYNNEI. Trimming took off 2 bases at V and 5 bases at J, with 7 bases between the two ends. The CDR3 spells CASSEISNEQYF. CDR3 bases: TGTGCCAGCAGTGAAATAAGCAACGAGCAGTACTTC.

This clonotype was observed a handful of times. The chain uses TRBV10-2 and TRBJ2-7; unclear D gene. The V gene lost 4 bases and the J gene lost 7 bases, with 8 bases spanning the gap. This CDR3 comprises 11 residues. From germline, CDR1 is WSHSY and CDR2 SAAADI. The chain's CDR3 is CASSVLGEQYF. The CDR3 nucleotides read TGCGCCAGCAGTGTCTTGGGTGAGCAGTACTTC.

Ten or more counts support this clonotype. The rearrangement joins TRBV20-1 to TRBJ2-2, with 13 bases matching TRBD2. J was trimmed by 6 bases and V by 0 bases; bases with no gene match: 10. This CDR3 region has 18 residues. Germline-derived CDR1 and CDR2 are DFQATT and SNEGSKA (reference sequence). The CDR3 spells CSARDTTSGGNLAGELFF. The CDR3 DNA follows: TGCAGTGCTAGAGATACGACTAGCGGGGGGAATTTAGCCGGGGAGCTGTTTTTT.

This clonotype has only a few counts. The chain recombines TRBV7-9 with TRBJ2-3; 13 bases line up with TRBD2. Germline-derived CDR1 and CDR2 are SEHNR and FQNEAQ (reference sequence). V trimming: 5 bases; J trimming: 5 bases; junction bases outside the gene matches: 13. The CDR3 contains 18 residues. The CDR3 here is CASSRGLAGTFGVDTQYF. The CDR3 DNA reads as TGTGCCAGCAGCCGGGGACTAGCGGGGACCTTCGGGGTAGATACGCAGTATTTT.

This clonotype appeared many times. This rearrangement joins TRBV11-1 to TRBJ2-6, with TRBD1 matching 8 bases. Germline trimming cut 4 bases from V and 3 bases from J; bases unmatched to any gene: 8. From germline, CDR1 is SGHAT and CDR2 FQDESV (reference sequence). The CDR3 contains 17 residues. The CDR3 loop is CASSSRQGLGGANVLTF. The CDR3 DNA sequence: TGTGCCAGCAGCTCTCGACAGGGGCTGGGTGGGGCCAACGTCCTGACTTTC. Combining the CDR3 with reference TRBV11-1 and TRBJ2-6 gives the whole variable domain EAEVAQSPRYKITEKSQAVAFWCDPISGHATLYWYRQILGQGPELLVQFQDESVVDDSQLPKDRFSAERLKGVDSTLKIQPAELGDSAMYLCASSSRQGLGGANVLTFGAGSRLTVL.

This clonotype was seen only a few times. The gene calls are TRBV6-5 and TRBJ1-5; no reliable D call. The germline V gene has CDR1 MNHEY and CDR2 SVGAGI. The CDR3 consists of 13 residues. V was clipped by 6 bases and J by 3 bases, with 9 bases between them. In DNA form, the CDR3 reads TGTGCCAGCAGCTGGAGTCCCAATCAGCCCCAGCATTTT. Translated, it gives CASSWSPNQPQHF.

In this sample, this clonotype turned up a few times. The J gene is TRBJ2-1, the V gene TRBV12-3 or TRBV12-4; 14 nucleotides align to TRBD2. The CDR3 is 17 residues long. The trim removed 6 bases at V and 3 bases at J, leaving 7 bases unmatched. DNA of the CDR3: TGTGCCAGCAGAGAGACTAGCGGGGGGGCTAACTACAATGAGCAGTTCTTC. Its protein is CASRETSGGANYNEQFF.

The table lists this clonotype with a few counts. The DNA for the CDR3 is TGTGCCAGCAGCTTAGTTGCGTCGCTGGGAACCGGGGAGCTGTTTTTT. Amino acids: CASSLVASLGTGELFF. The genes are TRBV7-6 and TRBJ2-2; D gene uncertain. There are 16 residues in the CDR3. Germline V CDR1 and CDR2: SGHVS, FNYEAQ. Trimming cost V 1 base and J 5 bases, with 14 bases left between them.

This clonotype has more than one count but fewer than ten. The chain uses TRBV12-3 or TRBV12-4 and TRBJ2-7; the match to TRBD2 covers 8 bases. V was clipped by 10 bases and J by 7 bases; unmatched bases: 12. The CDR3 length is 13 residues. CDR3 in DNA: TGTGCCACCAACAGCGGGAGTCCGGATGAGCAGTACTTC. Translation: CATNSGSPDEQYF.

The chain recombines TRBV20-1 with TRBJ2-5; 8 nucleotides align to TRBD2. CDR3 length equals 15 residues. V lost 1 base and J lost 0; bases outside the gene matches: 4. Germline lookup yields CDR1 DFQATT and CDR2 SNEGSKA (reference sequence). CDR3 sequence reads: CSARGKRGYQETQYF. The DNA for the CDR3 is TGCAGTGCTAGAGGCAAGCGGGGGTACCAAGAGACCCAGTACTTC.

The sample holds a few counts of this clonotype. J is TRBJ1-3 and V is TRBV6-1; D is uncertain. The CDR3 has 11 amino acids. Germline V lookup: CDR1 MNHNS, CDR2 SASEGT. V lost 10 bases and J 5 bases, leaving 9 bases between the germline ends. CDR3 sequence reads: CATDRRNTIYF. The CDR3 region has the DNA TGTGCCACCGACCGGAGAAACACCATATATTTT.

This clonotype was detected only a few times. The J gene is TRBJ2-3, the V gene TRBV7-6; 8 bases line up with TRBD1. Germline assignment: CDR1 SGHVS and CDR2 FNYEAQ. V was pared by 5 bases and J by 4 bases, with 8 bases of the junction left unmatched. This CDR3 has 15 residues. Written as DNA, the CDR3 is TGTGCCAGCAGCCCGGACAGGGTTTGGGCAGATACGCAGTATTTT. It codes for CASSPDRVWADTQYF.

This rearrangement joins TRBV10-3 to TRBJ2-3; the D is unclear. The CDR3 extends over 14 amino acids. V lost 0 bases to trimming and J lost 0 bases, with 4 bases between them. Germline V gene sequence: CDR1 ENHRY, CDR2 SYGVKD. CDR3 protein: CAISESKSTDTQYF. CDR3 bases: TGTGCCATCAGTGAGTCGAAAAGCACAGATACGCAGTATTTT.

This clonotype turned up a few times. The gene calls are TRBV12-3 or TRBV12-4 and TRBJ1-5; 9 positions match TRBD1. The CDR3 consists of 15 residues. The J segment lost 4 bases and the V segment lost 6 bases, leaving 7 bases of the junction unmatched. CDR3 nucleotides: TGTGCCAGCAGCCAGTATGGGACAGGGAATCAGCCCCAGCATTTT. Residues: CASSQYGTGNQPQHF.

This clonotype appeared a few times. The chain employs TRBV20-1 and TRBJ1-1, with D uncertain. Looked up from germline, CDR1 is DFQATT and CDR2 is SNEGSKA (reference sequence). Trimming removed 6 bases at V and 10 bases at J, with 15 bases between. There are 11 residues in the CDR3. The CDR3 sequence: CSARWEIRAFF. In nucleotides, the CDR3 is TGCAGTGCCCGATGGGAAATTCGAGCTTTCTTT.

This clonotype was counted only a few times. The V gene is TRBV7-3, the J gene TRBJ1-3, with a weak D call TRBD1 (5 bases). In germline, CDR1 is SGHTA, CDR2 FQGTGA. The CDR3 spans 16 residues. The V gene lost 1 base and the J gene lost 2 bases, with 12 bases spanning the gap. The CDR3 DNA is TGTGCCAGCAGCTTAAACCCCTTGGGGCCTGGAAACACCATATATTTT. Translated: CASSLNPLGPGNTIYF.

This clonotype was detected many times. V is TRBV18 and J is TRBJ2-5, with D perhaps matching TRBD2 (5 bases). The germline CDR1 and CDR2 sequences are KGHSH and LQKENI. The CDR3 spans 14 residues. Trimming left V 4 bases short and J 9 bases short, with 18 bases between. CDR3 in amino acids: CASSLRTTEGAQYF. CDR3 nucleotide sequence: TGTGCCAGCTCACTCAGAACCACAGAGGGAGCCCAGTACTTC. Full variable domain (remainder filled in from reference TRBV18 and TRBJ2-5): NAGVMQNPRHLVRRRGQEARLRCSPMKGHSHVYWYRQLPEEGLKFMVYLQKENIIDESGMPKERFSAEFPKEGPSILRIQQVVRGDSAAYFCASSLRTTEGAQYFGPGTRLLVL.

Details on this clonotype: This may arise from a read error, as a much more abundant clone is one base away. The CDR3 bases are TGTGTCAGCAGCCCGAGTACCGGGACAGGGAGCGACGAGCAGTACTTC. Translating it yields CVSSPSTGTGSDEQYF. V usage is TRBV7-9 and J usage is TRBJ2-7, with TRBD1 identical over 9 bases. In germline, CDR1 is SEHNR, CDR2 FQNEAQ (reference sequence). CDR3 size: 16 residues. The full variable domain, with the rest looked up from reference TRBV7-9 and TRBJ2-7, is DTGVSQNPRHKITKRGQNVTFRCDPISEHNRLYWYRQTLGQGPEFLTYFQNEAQLEKSRLLSDRFSAERPKGSFSTLEIQRTEQGDSAMYLCVSSPSTGTGSDEQYFGPGTRLTVT.

This clonotype has a count of ten or more. The chain links TRBV18 to TRBJ2-3; no reliable D call. Deletions cut 3 bases from V and 5 bases from J, with 15 bases between. The germline V gene has CDR1 KGHSH and CDR2 LQKENI. CDR3 length: 15 residues. Written as DNA, the CDR3 is TGTGCCAGCTCACCTCTCGATTTTCACCTAGATACGCAGTATTTT. Translation gives CASSPLDFHLDTQYF.